The entry that follows covers one T cell receptor (beta chain) sequence. As yet, its antigen is unknown. This entry comes from a study of OX40 agonist ivuxolimab in advanced cancers. About the research overall: Patients with hepatocellular carcinoma, melanoma, renal cell or head and neck cancer made up the dose-escalation patients. Three patients got partial responses; one had hepatocellular carcinoma and two had cutaneous melanoma. Broader study findings: Compared with CD4+, CD8+ T cells on average had more expanded clones.

If patients had autoimmune disease history or systemic immunosuppression, they were excluded. Using immunoSEQ multiplex PCR, the repertoire was profiled, and TCRdb retains in-frame clones only, with some absent. The data show approximately 120,000 clones, roughly 90% seen once. Trimming left V 2 bases short and J 7 bases short, with 21 bases between. This CDR3 is 17 amino acids long. The germline gives CDR1 SNHLY, CDR2 FYNNEI. The chain is built from TRBV2 and TRBJ1-5, with D possibly matching TRBD1 (6 bases). The sequenced sample was CD4+ or CD8+ T cells sorted from blood, obtained in a trial of the OX40 agonist ivuxolimab. This clonotype originated in an adult with an advanced solid tumor such as melanoma, head and neck, liver or kidney cancer. The CDR3 spells CASSEFPSGGFGQPQHF. The CDR3 nucleotides read TGTGCCAGCAGTGAATTCCCTTCCGGGGGCTTCGGACAGCCCCAGCATTTT.